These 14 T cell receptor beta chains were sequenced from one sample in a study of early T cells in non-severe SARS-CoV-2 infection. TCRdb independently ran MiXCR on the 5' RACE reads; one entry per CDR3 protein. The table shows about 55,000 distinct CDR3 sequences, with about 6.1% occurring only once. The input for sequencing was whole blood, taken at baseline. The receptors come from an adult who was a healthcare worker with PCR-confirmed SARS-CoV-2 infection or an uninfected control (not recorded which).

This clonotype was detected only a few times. The DNA of the CDR3 is TGTGCCAGCAGCCCTCGGACTGAAGCTTTCTTT. Residues: CASSPRTEAFF. The rearrangement links TRBV16 to TRBJ1-1, with D unresolved. Germline V gene sequence: CDR1 KGHSY, CDR2 FQNENV. The CDR3 runs to 11 residues. Trimming stripped 4 bases from V and 5 bases from J, with 5 bases between.

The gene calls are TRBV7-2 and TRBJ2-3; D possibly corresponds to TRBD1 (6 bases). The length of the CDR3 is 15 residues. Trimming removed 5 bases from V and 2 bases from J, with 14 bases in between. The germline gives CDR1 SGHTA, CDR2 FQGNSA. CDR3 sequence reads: CASSLDDRLTDTQYF. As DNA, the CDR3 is TGTGCCAGCAGCCTCGACGACAGGCTCACAGATACGCAGTATTTT.

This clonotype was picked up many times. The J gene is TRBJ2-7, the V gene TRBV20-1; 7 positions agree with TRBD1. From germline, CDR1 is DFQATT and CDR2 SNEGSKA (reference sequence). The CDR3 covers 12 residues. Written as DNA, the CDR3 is TGCAGCCCCACCCCCACAGGGGACGAGCAGTACTTC. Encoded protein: CSPTPTGDEQYF.

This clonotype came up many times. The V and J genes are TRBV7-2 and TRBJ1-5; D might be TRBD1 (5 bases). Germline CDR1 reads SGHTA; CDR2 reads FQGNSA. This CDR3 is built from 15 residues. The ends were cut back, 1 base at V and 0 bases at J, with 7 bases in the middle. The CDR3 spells CASSLEGHSNQPQHF. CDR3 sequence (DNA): TGTGCCAGCAGCTTAGAAGGACATAGCAATCAGCCCCAGCATTTT.

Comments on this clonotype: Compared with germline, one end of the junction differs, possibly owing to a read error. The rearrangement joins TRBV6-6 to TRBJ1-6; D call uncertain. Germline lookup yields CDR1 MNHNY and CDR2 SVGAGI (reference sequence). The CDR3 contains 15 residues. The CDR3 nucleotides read TGTGCCAGCAGTCGGATTTGGACGGCGGATTCACCCCACCACTTT. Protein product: CASSRIWTADSPHHF.

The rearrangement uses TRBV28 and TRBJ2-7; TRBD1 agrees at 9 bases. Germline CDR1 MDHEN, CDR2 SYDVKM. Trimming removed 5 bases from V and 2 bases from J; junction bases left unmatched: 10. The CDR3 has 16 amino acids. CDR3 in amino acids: CASSHLGQGSTYEQYF. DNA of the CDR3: TGTGCCAGCAGTCACTTAGGACAGGGGAGCACCTACGAGCAGTACTTC.

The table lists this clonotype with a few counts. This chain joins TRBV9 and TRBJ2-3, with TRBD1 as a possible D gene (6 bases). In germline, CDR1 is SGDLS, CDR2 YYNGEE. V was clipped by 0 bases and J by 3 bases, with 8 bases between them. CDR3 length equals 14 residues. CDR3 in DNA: TGTGCCAGCAGCGTAGAGGGGGTAACAGATACGCAGTATTTT. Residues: CASSVEGVTDTQYF.

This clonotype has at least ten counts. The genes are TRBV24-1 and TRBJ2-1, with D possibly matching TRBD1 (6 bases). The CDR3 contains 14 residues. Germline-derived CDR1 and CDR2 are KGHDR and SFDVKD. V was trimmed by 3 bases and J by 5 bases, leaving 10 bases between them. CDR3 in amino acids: CATSDADSNNEQFF. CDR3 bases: TGTGCCACCAGTGATGCGGACAGTAACAATGAGCAGTTCTTC.

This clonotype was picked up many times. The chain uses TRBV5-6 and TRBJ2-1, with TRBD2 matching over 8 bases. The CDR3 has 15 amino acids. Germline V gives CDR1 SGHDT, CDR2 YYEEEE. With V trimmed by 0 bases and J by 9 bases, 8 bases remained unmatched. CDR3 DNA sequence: TGTGCCAGCAGCTTGGGGCTAGCGGGCCTCTCTGAGCAGTTCTTC. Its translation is CASSLGLAGLSEQFF.

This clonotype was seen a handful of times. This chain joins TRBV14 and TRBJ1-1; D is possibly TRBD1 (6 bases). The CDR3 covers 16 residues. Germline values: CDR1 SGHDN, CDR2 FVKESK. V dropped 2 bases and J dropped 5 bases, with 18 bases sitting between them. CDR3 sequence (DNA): TGTGCCAGCAGCCAACCGATGGGCAGGGGATATACTGAAGCTTTCTTT. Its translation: CASSQPMGRGYTEAFF.

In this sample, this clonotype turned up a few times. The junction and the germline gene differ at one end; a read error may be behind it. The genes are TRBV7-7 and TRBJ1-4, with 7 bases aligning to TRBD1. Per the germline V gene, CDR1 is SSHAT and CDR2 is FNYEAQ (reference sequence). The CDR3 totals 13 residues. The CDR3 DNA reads TGTGCTAGCAGCACCCGACAGGGAGCAAAACTGTTTTTT. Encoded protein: CASSTRQGAKLFF.

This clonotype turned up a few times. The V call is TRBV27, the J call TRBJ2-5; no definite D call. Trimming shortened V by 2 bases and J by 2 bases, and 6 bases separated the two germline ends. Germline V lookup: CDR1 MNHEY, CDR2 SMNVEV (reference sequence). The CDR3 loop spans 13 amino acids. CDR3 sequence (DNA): TGTGCCAGCAGTTTAGCTAGGCAAGAGACCCAGTACTTC. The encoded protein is CASSLARQETQYF.

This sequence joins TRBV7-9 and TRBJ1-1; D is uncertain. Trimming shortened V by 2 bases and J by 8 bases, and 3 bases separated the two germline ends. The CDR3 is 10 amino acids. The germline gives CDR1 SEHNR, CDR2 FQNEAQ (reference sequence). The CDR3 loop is CASSLQEAFF. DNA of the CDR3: TGTGCCAGCAGCTTACAGGAAGCTTTCTTT.

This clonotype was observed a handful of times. CDR3 nucleotides: TGTGCCAGCAGCTTGGGTGACAGGGATGGCTACACCTTC. Translating gives CASSLGDRDGYTF. This chain links TRBV5-6 with TRBJ1-2; 7 bases map to TRBD1. This CDR3 spans 13 amino acids. Unmatched junction bases numbered 2, after V lost 0 bases and J lost 6 bases. Germline CDR1 is SGHDT and CDR2 is YYEEEE.